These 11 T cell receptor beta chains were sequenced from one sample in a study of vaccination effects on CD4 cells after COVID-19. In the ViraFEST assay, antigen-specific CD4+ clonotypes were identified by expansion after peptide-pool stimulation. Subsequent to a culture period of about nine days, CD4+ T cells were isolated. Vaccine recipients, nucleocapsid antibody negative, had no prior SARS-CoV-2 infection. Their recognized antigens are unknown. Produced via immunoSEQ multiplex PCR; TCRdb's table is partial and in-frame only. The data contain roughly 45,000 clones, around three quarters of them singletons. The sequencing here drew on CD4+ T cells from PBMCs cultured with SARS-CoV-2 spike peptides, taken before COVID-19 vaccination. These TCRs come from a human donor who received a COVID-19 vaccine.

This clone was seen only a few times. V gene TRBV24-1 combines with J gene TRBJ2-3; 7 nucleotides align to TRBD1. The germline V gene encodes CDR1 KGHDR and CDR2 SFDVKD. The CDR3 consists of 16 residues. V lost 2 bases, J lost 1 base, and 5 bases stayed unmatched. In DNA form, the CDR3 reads TGTGCCACCAGTGATTCGACAGGGTTGCGCACAGATACGCAGTATTTT. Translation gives CATSDSTGLRTDTQYF.

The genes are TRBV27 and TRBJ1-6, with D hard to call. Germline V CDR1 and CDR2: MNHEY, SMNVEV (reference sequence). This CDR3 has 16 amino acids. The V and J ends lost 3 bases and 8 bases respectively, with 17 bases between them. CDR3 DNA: TGTGCCAGCAGTTTGTATCGAGGCCGCGGGGATTCACCCCTCCACTTT. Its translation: CASSLYRGRGDSPLHF.

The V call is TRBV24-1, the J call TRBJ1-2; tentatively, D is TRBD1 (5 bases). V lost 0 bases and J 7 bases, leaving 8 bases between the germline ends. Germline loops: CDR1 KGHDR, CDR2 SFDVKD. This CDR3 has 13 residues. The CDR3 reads CATSDLYDSGYTF. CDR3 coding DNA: TGTGCCACCAGTGATTTGTACGACAGTGGCTACACCTTC.

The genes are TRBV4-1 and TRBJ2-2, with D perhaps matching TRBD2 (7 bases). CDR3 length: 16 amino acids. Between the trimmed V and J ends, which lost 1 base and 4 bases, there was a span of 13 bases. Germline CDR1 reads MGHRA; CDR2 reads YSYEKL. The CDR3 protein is CASSQGEGGVTGELFF. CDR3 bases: TGCGCCAGCAGCCAAGGGGAGGGGGGGGTCACCGGGGAGCTGTTTTTT.

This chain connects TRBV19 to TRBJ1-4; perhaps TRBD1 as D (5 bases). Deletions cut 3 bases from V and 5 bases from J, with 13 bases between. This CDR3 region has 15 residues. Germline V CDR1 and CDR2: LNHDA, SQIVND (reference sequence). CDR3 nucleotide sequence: TGTGCCAGTAGTATCCGAAACAGGATAAATGAAAAACTGTTTTTT. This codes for CASSIRNRINEKLFF.

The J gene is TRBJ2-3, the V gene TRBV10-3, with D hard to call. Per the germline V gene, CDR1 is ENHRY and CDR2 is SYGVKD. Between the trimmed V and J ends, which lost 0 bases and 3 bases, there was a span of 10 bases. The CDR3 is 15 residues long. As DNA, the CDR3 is TGTGCCATCAGTGAGTCGAAAGCGACTACAGATACGCAGTATTTT. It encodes CAISESKATTDTQYF.

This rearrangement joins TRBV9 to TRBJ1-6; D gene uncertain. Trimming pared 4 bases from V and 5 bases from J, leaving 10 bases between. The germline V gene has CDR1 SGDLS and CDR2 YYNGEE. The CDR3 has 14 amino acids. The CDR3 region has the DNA TGTGCCAGCAGCCCCTCGGGGAATAATTCACCCCTCCACTTT. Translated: CASSPSGNNSPLHF.

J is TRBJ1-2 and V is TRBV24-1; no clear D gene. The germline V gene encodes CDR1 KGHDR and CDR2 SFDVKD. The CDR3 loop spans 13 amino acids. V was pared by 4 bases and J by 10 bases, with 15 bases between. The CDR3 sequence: CATSDLEGFSYTF. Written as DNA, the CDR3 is TGTGCCACCAGTGACCTAGAGGGTTTTTCCTACACCTTC.

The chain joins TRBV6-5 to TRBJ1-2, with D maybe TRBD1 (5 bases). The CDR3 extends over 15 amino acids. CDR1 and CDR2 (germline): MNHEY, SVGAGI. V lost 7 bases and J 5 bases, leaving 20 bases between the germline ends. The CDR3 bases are TGTGCCAGCAAGCAATGGGACTTCGATTCATATGGCTACACCTTC. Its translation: CASKQWDFDSYGYTF.

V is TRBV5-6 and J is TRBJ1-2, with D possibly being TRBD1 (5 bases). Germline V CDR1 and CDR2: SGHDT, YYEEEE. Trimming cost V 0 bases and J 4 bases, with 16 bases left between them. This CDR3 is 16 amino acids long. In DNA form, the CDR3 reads TGTGCCAGCAGCTTGGCCTCGGGGGTCTTCGGCTATGGCTACACCTTC. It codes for CASSLASGVFGYGYTF. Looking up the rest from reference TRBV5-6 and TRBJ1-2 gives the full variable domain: DAGVTQSPTHLIKTRGQQVTLRCSPKSGHDTVSWYQQALGQGPQFIFQYYEEEERQRGNFPDRFSGHQFPNYSSELNVNALLLGDSALYLCASSLASGVFGYGYTFGSGTRLTVV.

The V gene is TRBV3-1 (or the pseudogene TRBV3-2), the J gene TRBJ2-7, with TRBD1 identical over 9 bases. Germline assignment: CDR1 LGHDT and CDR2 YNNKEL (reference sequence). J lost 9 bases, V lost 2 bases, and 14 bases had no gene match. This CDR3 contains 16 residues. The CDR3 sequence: CASSQSSLGQGYTQYV. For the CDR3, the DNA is TGTGCCAGCAGCCAATCAAGTCTGGGACAGGGATATACGCAGTACGTC.